The sequence of this T cell receptor beta chain was determined in a study of blood T cell repertoires in COVID-19. The wider study: From the United States, Italy and Spain came samples of acute and convalescent COVID-19.

During active infection, Seattle patients enrolled and were then monitored through disease. The trim removed 2 bases at V and 4 bases at J, leaving 5 bases unmatched. CDR1 is GTSNPN, CDR2 SVGIG, per germline (reference sequence). The CDR3 has 14 amino acids. Authors' data handling: Estimated nucleated cell counts came from reference gene primer amplification. Produced via immunoSEQ multiplex PCR; TCRdb's table is partial and in-frame only. For V, J and clone size, that table is used; D and trimming come from the DNA. This table holds 310,000 or so clones, over 80% found once. This receptor was obtained from a man aged 25 to 45 with COVID-19, enrolled during active disease. Sequencing was performed on peripheral blood. The V call is TRBV30, the J call TRBJ1-3, with TRBD1 matching over 7 bases. The CDR3 is CAWSKTGEGNTIYF. CDR3 bases: TGTGCCTGGAGTAAAACAGGGGAGGGAAACACCATATATTTT.